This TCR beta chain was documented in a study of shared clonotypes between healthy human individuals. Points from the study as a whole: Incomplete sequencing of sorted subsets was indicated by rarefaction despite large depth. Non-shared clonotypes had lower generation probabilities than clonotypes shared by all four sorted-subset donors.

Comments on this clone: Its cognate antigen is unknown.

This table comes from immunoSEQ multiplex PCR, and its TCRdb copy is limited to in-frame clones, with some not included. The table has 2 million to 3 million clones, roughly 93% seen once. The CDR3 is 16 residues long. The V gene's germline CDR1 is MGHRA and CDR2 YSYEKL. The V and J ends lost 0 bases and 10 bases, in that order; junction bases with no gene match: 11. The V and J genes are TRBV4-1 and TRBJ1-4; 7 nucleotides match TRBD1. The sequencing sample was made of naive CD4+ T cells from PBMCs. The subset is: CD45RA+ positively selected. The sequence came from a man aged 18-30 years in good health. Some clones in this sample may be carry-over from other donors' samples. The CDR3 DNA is TGCGCCAGCAGCCAAGAGGGAGGGGGCCCTTTGGGAAAACTGTTTTTT. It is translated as CASSQEGGGPLGKLFF.